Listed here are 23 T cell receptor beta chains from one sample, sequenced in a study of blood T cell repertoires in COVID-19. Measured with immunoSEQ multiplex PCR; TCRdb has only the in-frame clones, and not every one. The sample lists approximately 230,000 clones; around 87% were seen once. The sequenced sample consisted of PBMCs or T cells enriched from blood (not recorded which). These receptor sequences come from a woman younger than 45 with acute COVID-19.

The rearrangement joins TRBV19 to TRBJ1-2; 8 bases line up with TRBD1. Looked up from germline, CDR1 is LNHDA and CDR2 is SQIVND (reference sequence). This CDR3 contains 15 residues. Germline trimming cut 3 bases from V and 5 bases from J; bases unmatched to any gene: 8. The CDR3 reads CASSIVGTGLYGYTF. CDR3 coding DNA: TGTGCCAGTAGTATCGTCGGGACAGGCCTATATGGCTACACCTTC.

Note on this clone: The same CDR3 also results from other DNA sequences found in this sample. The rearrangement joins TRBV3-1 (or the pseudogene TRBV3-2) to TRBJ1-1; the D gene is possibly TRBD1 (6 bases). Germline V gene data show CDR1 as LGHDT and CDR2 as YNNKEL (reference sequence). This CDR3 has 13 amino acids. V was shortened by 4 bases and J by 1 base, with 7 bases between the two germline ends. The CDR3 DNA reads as TGTGCCAGCAGCCCGACAGGGAACACTGAAGCTTTCTTT. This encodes CASSPTGNTEAFF.

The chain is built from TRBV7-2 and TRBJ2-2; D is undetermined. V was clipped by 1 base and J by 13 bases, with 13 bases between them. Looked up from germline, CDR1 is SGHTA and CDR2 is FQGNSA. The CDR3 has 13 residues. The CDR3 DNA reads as TGTGCCAGCAGCTTAGACAGCTACAACTTGCTGTTTTTT. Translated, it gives CASSLDSYNLLFF. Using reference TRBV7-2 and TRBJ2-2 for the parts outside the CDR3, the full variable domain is GAGVSQSPSNKVTEKGKDVELRCDPISGHTALYWYRQSLGQGLEFLIYFQGNSAPDKSGLPSDRFSAERTGGSVSTLTIQRTQQEDSAVYLCASSLDSYNLLFFGEGSRLTVL.

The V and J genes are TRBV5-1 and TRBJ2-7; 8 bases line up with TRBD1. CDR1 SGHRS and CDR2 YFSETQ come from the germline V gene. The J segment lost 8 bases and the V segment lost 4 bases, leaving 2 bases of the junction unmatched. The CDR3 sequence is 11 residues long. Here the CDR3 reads CASSPGGKQYF. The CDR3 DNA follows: TGCGCCAGCAGCCCAGGGGGCAAGCAGTACTTC.

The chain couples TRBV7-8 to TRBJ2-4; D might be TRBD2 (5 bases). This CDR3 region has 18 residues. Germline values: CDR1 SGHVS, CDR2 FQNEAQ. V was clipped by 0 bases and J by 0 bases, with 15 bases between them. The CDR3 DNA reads TGTGCCAGCAGCTTAGCGGGAGTTGGAGCGGTAGCCAAAAACATTCAGTACTTC. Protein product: CASSLAGVGAVAKNIQYF.

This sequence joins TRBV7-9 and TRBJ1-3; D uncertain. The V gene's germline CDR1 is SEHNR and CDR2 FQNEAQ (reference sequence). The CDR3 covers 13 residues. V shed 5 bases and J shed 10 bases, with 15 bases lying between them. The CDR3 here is CASSGGTFGTIYF. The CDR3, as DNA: TGTGCCAGCAGCGGAGGCACCTTTGGGACCATATATTTT.

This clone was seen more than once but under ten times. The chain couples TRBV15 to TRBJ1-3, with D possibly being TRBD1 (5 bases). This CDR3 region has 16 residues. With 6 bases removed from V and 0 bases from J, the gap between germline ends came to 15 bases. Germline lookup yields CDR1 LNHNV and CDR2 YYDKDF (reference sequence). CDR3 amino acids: CATRGRGSISGNTIYF. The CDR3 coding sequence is TGTGCCACCAGAGGTCGGGGGTCAATCTCTGGAAACACCATATATTTT.

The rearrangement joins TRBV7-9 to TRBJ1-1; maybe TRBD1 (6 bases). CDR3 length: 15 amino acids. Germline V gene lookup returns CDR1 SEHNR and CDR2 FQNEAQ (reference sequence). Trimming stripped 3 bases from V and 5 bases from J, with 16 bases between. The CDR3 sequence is CASSLGGALITEAFF. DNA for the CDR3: TGTGCCAGCAGCTTGGGGGGGGCACTAATAACTGAAGCTTTCTTT.

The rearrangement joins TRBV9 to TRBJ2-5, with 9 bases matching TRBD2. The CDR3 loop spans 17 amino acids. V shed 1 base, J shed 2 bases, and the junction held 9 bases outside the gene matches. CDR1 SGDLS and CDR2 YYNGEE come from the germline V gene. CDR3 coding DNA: TGTGCCAGCAGCGTATCCCCTGGCGGGAGGGCTCAAGAGACCCAGTACTTC. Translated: CASSVSPGGRAQETQYF.

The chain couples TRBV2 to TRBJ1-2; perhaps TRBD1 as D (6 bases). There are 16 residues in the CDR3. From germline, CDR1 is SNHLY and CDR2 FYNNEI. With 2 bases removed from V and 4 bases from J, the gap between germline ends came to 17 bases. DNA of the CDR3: TGTGCCAGCAGTGAATTCGCCCCTGGACAGTCCTATGGCTACACCTTC. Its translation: CASSEFAPGQSYGYTF. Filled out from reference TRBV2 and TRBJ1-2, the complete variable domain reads EPEVTQTPSHQVTQMGQEVILRCVPISNHLYFYWYRQILGQKVEFLVSFYNNEISEKSEIFDDQFSVERPDGSNFTLKIRSTKLEDSAMYFCASSEFAPGQSYGYTFGSGTRLTVV.

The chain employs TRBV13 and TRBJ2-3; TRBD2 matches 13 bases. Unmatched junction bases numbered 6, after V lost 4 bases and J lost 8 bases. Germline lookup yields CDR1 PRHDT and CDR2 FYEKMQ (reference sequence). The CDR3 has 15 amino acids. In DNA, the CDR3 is TGTGCCAGCAGCTGGACTAGCGGGGGAATCCGTACGCAGTATTTT. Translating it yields CASSWTSGGIRTQYF.

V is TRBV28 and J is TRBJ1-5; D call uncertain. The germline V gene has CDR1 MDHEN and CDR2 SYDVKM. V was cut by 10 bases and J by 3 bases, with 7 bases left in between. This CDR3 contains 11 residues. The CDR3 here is CAIGYNQPQHF. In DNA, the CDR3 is TGTGCCATCGGGTACAATCAGCCCCAGCATTTT.

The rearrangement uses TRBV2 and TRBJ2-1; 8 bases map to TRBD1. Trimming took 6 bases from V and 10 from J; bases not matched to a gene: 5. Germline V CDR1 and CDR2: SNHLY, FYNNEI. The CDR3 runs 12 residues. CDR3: CASRGHRGEQFF. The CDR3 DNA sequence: TGTGCCAGCAGGGGCCACAGGGGGGAGCAGTTCTTC.

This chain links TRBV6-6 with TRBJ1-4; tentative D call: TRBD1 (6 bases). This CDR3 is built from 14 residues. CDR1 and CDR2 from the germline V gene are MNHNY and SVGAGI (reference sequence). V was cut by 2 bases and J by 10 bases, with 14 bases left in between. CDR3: CASSYGGAPLKLFF. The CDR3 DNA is TGTGCCAGCAGTTACGGGGGGGCGCCTCTAAAACTGTTTTTT.

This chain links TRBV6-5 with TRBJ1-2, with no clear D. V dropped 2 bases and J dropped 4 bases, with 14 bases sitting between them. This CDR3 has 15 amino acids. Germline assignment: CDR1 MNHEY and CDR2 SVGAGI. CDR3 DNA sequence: TGTGCCAGCAGTTACGACACAGTCCTCGGCTATGGCTACACCTTC. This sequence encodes CASSYDTVLGYGYTF.

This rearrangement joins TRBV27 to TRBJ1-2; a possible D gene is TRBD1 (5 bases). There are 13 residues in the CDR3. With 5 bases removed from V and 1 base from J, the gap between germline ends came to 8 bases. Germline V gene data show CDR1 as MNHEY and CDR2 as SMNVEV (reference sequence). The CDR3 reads CASSTGVNYGYTF. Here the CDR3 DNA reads TGTGCCAGCAGTACAGGAGTTAACTATGGCTACACCTTC.

The CDR3 sequence: CASTRGQYNEKLFF. The DNA for the CDR3 is TGCGCCAGCACTCGAGGGCAGTATAATGAAAAACTGTTTTTT. The chain uses TRBV4-1 and TRBJ1-4; D remains unclear. Trimming took off 7 bases at V and 4 bases at J, with 13 bases between the two ends. The CDR3 totals 14 residues. Germline V lookup: CDR1 MGHRA, CDR2 YSYEKL.

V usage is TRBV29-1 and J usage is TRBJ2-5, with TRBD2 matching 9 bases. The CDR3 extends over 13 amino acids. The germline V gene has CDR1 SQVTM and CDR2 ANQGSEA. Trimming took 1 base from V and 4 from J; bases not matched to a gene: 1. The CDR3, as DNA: TGCAGCGTTGAAGCTAGCGGGGCAGAGACCCAGTACTTC. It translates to CSVEASGAETQYF.

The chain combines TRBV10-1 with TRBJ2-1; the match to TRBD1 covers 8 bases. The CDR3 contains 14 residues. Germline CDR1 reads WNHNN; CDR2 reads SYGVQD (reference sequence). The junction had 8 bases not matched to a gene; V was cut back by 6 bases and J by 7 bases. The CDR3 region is CASSPGNRGNEQFF. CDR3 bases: TGCGCCAGCAGCCCCGGAAACAGGGGGAATGAGCAGTTCTTC.

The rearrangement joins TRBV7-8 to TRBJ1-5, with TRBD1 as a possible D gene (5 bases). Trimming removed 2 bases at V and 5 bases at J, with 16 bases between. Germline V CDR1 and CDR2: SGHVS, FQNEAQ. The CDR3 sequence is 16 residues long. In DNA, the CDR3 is TGTGCCAGCAGCTTAAGGGCAGCAGGGCCGGATCAGCCCCAGCATTTT. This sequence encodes CASSLRAAGPDQPQHF.

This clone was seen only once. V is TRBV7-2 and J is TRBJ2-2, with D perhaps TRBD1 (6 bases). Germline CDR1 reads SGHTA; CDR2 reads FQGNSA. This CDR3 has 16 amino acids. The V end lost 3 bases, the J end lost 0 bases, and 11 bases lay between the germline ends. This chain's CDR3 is CASSFRGHTNTGELFF. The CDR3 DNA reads TGTGCCAGCAGCTTCAGGGGACACACGAACACCGGGGAGCTGTTTTTT.

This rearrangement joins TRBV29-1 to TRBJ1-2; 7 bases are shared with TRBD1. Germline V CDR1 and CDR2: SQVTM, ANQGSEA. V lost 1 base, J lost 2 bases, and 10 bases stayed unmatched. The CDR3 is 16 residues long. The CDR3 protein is CSVEGGTGTANYGYTF. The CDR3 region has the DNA TGCAGCGTTGAAGGCGGGACCGGGACAGCGAACTATGGCTACACCTTC.

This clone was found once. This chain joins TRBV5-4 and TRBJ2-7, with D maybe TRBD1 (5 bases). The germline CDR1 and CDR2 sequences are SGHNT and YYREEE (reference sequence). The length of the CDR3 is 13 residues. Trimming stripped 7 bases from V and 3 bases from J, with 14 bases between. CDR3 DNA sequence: TGTGCCAGCCAAACGGCCGGACACTACGAGCAGTACTTC. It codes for CASQTAGHYEQYF.